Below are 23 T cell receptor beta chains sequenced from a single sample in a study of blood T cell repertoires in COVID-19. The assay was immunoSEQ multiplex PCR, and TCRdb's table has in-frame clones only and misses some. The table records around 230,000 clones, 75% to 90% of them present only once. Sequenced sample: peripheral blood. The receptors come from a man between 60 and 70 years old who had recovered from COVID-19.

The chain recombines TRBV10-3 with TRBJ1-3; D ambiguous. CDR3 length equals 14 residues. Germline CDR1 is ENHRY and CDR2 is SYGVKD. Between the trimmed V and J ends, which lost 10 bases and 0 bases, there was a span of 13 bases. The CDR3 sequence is CATNGVSSGNTIYF. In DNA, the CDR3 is TGTGCCACCAACGGGGTTTCCTCTGGAAACACCATATATTTT.

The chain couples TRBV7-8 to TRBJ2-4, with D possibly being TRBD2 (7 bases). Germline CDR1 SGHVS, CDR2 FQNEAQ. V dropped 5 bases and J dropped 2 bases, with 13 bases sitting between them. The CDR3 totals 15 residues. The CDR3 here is CASSRGGLTKNIQYF. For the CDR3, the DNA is TGTGCCAGCAGCAGGGGGGGGCTTACCAAAAACATTCAGTACTTC.

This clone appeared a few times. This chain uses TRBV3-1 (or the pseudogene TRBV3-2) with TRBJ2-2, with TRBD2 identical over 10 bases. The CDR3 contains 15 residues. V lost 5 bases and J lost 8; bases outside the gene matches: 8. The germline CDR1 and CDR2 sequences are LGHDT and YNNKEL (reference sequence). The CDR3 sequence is CASSFSGGVKGELFF. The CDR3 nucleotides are TGTGCCAGCAGCTTCAGCGGGGGGGTCAAAGGGGAGCTGTTTTTT.

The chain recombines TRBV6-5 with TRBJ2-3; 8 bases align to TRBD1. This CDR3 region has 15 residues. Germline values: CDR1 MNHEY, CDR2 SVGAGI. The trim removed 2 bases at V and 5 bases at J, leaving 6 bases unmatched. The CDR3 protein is CASSYLARGLDTQYF. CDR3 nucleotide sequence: TGTGCCAGCAGTTACCTGGCCAGGGGGCTAGATACGCAGTATTTT.

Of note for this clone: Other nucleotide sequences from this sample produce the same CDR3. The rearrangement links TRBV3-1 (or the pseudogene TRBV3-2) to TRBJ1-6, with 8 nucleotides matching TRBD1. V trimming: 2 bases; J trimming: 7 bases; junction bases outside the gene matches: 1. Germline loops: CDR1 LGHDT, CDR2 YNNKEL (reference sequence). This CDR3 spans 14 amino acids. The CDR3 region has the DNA TGTGCCAGCAGCCAACAGGGGGCGAATTCACCCCTCCACTTT. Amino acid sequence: CASSQQGANSPLHF.

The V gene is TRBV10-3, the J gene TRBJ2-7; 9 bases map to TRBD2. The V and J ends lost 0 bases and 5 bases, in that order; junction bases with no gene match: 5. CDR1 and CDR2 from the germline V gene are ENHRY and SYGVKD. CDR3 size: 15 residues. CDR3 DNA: TGTGCCATCAGTGAGTCTCTAGCGGGGTTCGACGAGCAGTACTTC. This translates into CAISESLAGFDEQYF.

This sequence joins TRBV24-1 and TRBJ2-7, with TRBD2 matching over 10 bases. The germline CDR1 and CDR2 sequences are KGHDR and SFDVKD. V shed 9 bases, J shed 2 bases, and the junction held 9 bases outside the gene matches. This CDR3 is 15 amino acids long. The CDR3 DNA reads TGTGCCACCGCCACAGAGCGGGGGGGAACCTACGAGCAGTACTTC. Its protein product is CATATERGGTYEQYF.

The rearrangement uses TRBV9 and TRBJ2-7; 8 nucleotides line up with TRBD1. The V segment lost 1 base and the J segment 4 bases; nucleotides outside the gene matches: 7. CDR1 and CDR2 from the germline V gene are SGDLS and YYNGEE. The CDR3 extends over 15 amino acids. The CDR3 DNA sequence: TGTGCCAGCAGCGTATCCGGACAGGGACTTTACGAGCAGTACTTC. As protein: CASSVSGQGLYEQYF.

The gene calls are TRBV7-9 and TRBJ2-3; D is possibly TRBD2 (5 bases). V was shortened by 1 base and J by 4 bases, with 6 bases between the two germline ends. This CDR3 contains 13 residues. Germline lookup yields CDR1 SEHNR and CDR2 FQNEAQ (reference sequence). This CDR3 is CASSLGTSDTQYF. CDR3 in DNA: TGTGCCAGCAGCTTAGGGACTTCAGATACGCAGTATTTT.

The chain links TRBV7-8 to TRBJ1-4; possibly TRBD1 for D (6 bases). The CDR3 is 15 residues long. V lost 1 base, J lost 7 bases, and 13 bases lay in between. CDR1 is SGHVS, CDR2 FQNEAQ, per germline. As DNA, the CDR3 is TGTGCCAGCAGCTTAGGGCAGGGGAGGGGTGAAAAACTGTTTTTT. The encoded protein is CASSLGQGRGEKLFF. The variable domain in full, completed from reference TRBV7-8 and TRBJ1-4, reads GAGVSQSPRYKVAKRGQDVALRCDPISGHVSLFWYQQALGQGPEFLTYFQNEAQLDKSGLPSDRFFAERPEGSVSTLKIQRTQQEDSAVYLCASSLGQGRGEKLFFGSGTQLSVL.

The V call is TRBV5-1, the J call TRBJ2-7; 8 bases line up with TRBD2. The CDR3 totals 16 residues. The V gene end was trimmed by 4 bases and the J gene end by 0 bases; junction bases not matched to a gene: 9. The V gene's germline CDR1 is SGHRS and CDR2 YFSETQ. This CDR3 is CASSPGGAPSSYEQYF. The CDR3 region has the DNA TGCGCCAGCAGCCCCGGGGGGGCCCCTAGCTCCTACGAGCAGTACTTC.

CDR3 amino acids: CASSSRQGATGELFF. DNA for the CDR3: TGTGCCAGTAGTTCCCGACAGGGGGCAACCGGGGAGCTGTTTTTT. The chain joins TRBV19 to TRBJ2-2, with 10 bases fitting TRBD1. In germline, CDR1 is LNHDA, CDR2 SQIVND (reference sequence). V was pared by 5 bases and J by 5 bases, with 5 bases of the junction left unmatched. The CDR3 is made up of 15 amino acids.

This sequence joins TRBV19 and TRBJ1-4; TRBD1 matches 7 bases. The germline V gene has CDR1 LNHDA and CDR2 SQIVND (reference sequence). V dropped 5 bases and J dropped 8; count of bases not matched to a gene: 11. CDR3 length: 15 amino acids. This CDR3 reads CASSVYRGGGEKLFF. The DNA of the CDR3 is TGTGCCAGTAGTGTTTACAGGGGTGGAGGCGAAAAACTGTTTTTT.

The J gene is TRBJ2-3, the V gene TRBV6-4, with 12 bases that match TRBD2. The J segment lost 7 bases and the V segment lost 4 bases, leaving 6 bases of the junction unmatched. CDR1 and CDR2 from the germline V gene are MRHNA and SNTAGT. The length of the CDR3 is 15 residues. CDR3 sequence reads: CASSATSGGPYTQYF. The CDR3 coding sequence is TGTGCCAGCAGTGCGACTAGCGGGGGACCTTATACGCAGTATTTT.

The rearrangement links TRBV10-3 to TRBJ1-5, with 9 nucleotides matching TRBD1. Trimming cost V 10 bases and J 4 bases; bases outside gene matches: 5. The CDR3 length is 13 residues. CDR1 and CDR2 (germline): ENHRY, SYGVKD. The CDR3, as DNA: TGTGCCACCTCCGGGACAGGGAATCAGCCCCAGCATTTT. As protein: CATSGTGNQPQHF.

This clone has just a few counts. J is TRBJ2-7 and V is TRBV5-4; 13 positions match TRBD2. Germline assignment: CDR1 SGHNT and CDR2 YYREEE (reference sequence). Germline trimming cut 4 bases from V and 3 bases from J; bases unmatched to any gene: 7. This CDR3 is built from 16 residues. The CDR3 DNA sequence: TGTGCCAGCAGCGTCGGGACTAGCGGGGCTCTCTACGAGCAGTACTTC. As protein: CASSVGTSGALYEQYF.

As DNA, the CDR3 is TGTGCCAGCAAGGGGGTATTCGCTGGAAACACCATATATTTT. Encoded protein: CASKGVFAGNTIYF. The V gene is TRBV6-5, the J gene TRBJ1-3; TRBD1 might be the D (6 bases). This CDR3 region has 14 residues. V lost 7 bases and J lost 2, with 12 bases in between. CDR1 and CDR2 (germline): MNHEY, SVGAGI.

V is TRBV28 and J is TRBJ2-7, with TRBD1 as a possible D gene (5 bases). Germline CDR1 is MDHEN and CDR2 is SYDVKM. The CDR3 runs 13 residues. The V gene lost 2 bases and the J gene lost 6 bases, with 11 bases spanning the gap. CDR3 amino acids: CASSLVGVSEQYF. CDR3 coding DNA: TGTGCCAGCAGTTTAGTAGGGGTGAGCGAGCAGTACTTC.

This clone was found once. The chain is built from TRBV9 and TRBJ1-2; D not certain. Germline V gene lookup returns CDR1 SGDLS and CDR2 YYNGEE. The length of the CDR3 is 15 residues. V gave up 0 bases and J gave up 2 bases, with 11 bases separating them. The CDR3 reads CASSVGLGANYGYTF. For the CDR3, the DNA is TGTGCCAGCAGCGTAGGGTTGGGCGCCAACTATGGCTACACCTTC. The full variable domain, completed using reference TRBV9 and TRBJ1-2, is DSGVTQTPKHLITATGQRVTLRCSPRSGDLSVYWYQQSLDQGLQFLIQYYNGEERAKGNILERFSAQQFPDLHSELNLSSLELGDSALYFCASSVGLGANYGYTFGSGTRLTVV.

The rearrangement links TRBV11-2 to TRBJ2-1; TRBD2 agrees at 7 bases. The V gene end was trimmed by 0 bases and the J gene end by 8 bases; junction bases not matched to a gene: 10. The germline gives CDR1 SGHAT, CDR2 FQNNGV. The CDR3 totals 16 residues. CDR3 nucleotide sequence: TGTGCCAGCAGCTTAGAAGGACTGAGAGGGAGGGATGAGCAGTTCTTC. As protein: CASSLEGLRGRDEQFF.

This chain's CDR3 is CASSSGGTEAFF. In nucleotides, the CDR3 is TGCGCCAGCAGTTCAGGGGGCACTGAAGCTTTCTTT. The chain combines TRBV10-1 with TRBJ1-1, with 7 bases aligning to TRBD1. V lost 5 bases, J lost 4 bases, and 1 base stayed unmatched. CDR3 length: 12 residues. Per germline, CDR1 WNHNN and CDR2 SYGVQD (reference sequence).

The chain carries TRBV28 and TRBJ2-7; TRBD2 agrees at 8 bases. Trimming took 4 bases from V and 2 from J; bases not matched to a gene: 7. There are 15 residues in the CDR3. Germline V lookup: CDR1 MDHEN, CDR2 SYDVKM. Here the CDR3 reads CASSSRGALAYEQYF. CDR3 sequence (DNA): TGTGCCAGCAGTTCGCGGGGGGCGCTTGCCTACGAGCAGTACTTC.

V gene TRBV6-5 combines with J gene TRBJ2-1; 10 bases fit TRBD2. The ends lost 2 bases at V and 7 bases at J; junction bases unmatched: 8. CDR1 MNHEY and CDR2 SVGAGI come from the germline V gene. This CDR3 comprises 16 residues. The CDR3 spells CASSYVLAGSINEQFF. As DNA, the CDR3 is TGTGCCAGCAGTTACGTACTAGCGGGGTCGATAAATGAGCAGTTCTTC.